Below are 6 T cell receptor beta chains sequenced from a single sample in a study of cytotoxic CD8 clonotypes in ibrutinib-treated CLL. The table came from immunoSEQ multiplex PCR; TCRdb's copy has only in-frame clones and leaves some out. This repertoire shows 150,000 or so clones, around 84% found once; its top ten account for 7.6%. Sequencing was performed on PBMCs, taken after 36 months of ibrutinib treatment. These receptors were collected from a human donor with chronic lymphocytic leukemia.

The rearrangement joins TRBV4-1 to TRBJ2-1, with TRBD2 matching over 8 bases. V was pared by 1 base and J by 4 bases, with 12 bases of the junction left unmatched. CDR1 is MGHRA, CDR2 YSYEKL, per germline. This CDR3 has 18 residues. CDR3 in DNA: TGCGCCAGCAGCCAAGTCGATATGGGGCTAGCGGGTTACAATGAGCAGTTCTTC. It yields the protein CASSQVDMGLAGYNEQFF.

The chain uses TRBV5-1 and TRBJ2-7, with D possibly called TRBD1 or TRBD2 (5 bases each). Trimming took 0 bases from V and 6 from J, leaving 7 bases between them. The V gene's germline CDR1 is SGHRS and CDR2 YFSETQ. The CDR3 has 12 amino acids. Written as DNA, the CDR3 is TGCGCCAGCAGCTTGGCGGGGACCGAGCAGTACTTC. This translates into CASSLAGTEQYF.

The chain's CDR3 is CASSGQYNSPLHF. The CDR3, as DNA: TGTGCCAGCAGTGGACAGTATAATTCACCCCTCCACTTT. The chain is built from TRBV6-1 and TRBJ1-6; possibly TRBD1 for D (5 bases). The CDR3 loop spans 13 amino acids. CDR1 is MNHNS, CDR2 SASEGT, per germline. Trimming removed 4 bases from V and 4 bases from J, with 5 bases in between.

The chain employs TRBV6-1 and TRBJ1-4, with TRBD1 matching over 9 bases. The germline CDR1 and CDR2 sequences are MNHNS and SASEGT. The ends lost 4 bases at V and 8 bases at J; junction bases unmatched: 14. The CDR3 length is 17 residues. The CDR3: CASSVLHRGRGREKLFF. The DNA of the CDR3 is TGTGCCAGCAGTGTCCTCCACAGGGGGCGGGGAAGGGAAAAACTGTTTTTT.

This chain uses TRBV4-2 with TRBJ2-2, with 10 bases aligning to TRBD1. Looked up from germline, CDR1 is LGHNA and CDR2 is YNFKEQ. V gave up 1 base and J gave up 6 bases; unmatched junction bases: 5. The CDR3 runs 16 residues. This CDR3 is CASSQVSGTGAGELFF. The CDR3 nucleotides read TGTGCCAGCAGCCAAGTCTCCGGGACAGGGGCCGGGGAGCTGTTTTTT.

This chain connects TRBV11-2 to TRBJ1-3; D call uncertain. Germline CDR1 reads SGHAT; CDR2 reads FQNNGV. V was shortened by 0 bases and J by 3 bases, with 12 bases between the two germline ends. The CDR3 extends over 16 amino acids. DNA of the CDR3: TGTGCCAGCAGCTTAGATATGGTTCGAGGTGGAAACACCATATATTTT. Protein: CASSLDMVRGGNTIYF.